This passage covers 20 T cell receptor beta chains from one sample sequenced in a study of regulatory T cells in long-lasting Graves disease. The TCR beta library used iRepertoire HTBI primers with Arm-PCR amplification of CDR3. TCRdb re-analysed the multiplex PCR reads in MiXCR, keeping a single row per CDR3 protein. This sample yields 450,000 to 650,000 distinct CDR3 sequences, of which around 15% are seen a single time; around 25% belongs to the top ten. Documented time point: newly diagnosed GD, antithyroid drugs for less than 3 months. RNA extracted from PBMCs served as the sequencing template. These data were also filed under a second study, of T cells in Graves' hyperthyroidism and ophthalmopathy.

The input for sequencing was peripheral blood mononuclear cells (PBMCs), taken at new diagnosis, from a patient treated with antithyroid drugs. These receptors were collected from a woman aged 35-65 years with Graves disease.

The chain couples TRBV10-1 to TRBJ2-3; 9 bases match TRBD1. Trimming removed 5 bases from V and 4 bases from J; junction bases left unmatched: 7. The CDR3 loop spans 15 amino acids. Germline-derived CDR1 and CDR2 are WNHNN and SYGVQD (reference sequence). The CDR3 sequence: CASSPTGGQADTQYF. The CDR3 DNA reads as TGCGCCAGCAGTCCTACAGGGGGCCAGGCAGATACGCAGTATTTT.

Ten or more counts support this clonotype. The chain carries TRBV20-1 and TRBJ2-1; 10 bases match TRBD1. The CDR3 spans 14 residues. CDR1 is DFQATT and CDR2 is SNEGSKA in the germline V gene (reference sequence). Trimming removed 5 bases from V and 8 bases from J; junction bases left unmatched: 9. The CDR3 sequence: CSASPGQGLDEQFF. The CDR3 nucleotides read TGCAGTGCTTCGCCGGGACAGGGGTTGGATGAGCAGTTCTTC.

At least ten counts were recorded for this clonotype. V and J are TRBV11-2 and TRBJ1-6; D call uncertain. The CDR3 is 12 residues long. CDR1 is SGHAT and CDR2 is FQNNGV in the germline V gene. The V and J ends lost 4 bases and 7 bases respectively, with 5 bases between them. The CDR3 nucleotides read TGTGCCAGCAGCTCCTTGAATTCACCCCTCCACTTT. It encodes CASSSLNSPLHF.

This clonotype was seen many times. This rearrangement joins TRBV10-3 to TRBJ2-7; TRBD1 agrees at 7 bases. The germline CDR1 and CDR2 sequences are ENHRY and SYGVKD. The CDR3 has 13 amino acids. The J segment lost 5 bases and the V segment lost 0 bases, leaving 1 base of the junction unmatched. CDR3 protein: CAISESTGDEQYF. The CDR3 nucleotides are TGTGCCATCAGTGAGTCTACAGGGGACGAGCAGTACTTC.

V usage is TRBV7-2 and J usage is TRBJ2-7; D is possibly TRBD1 or TRBD2 (6 bases each). Deletions cut 1 base from V and 0 bases from J, with 16 bases between. The germline CDR1 and CDR2 sequences are SGHTA and FQGNSA. This CDR3 contains 17 residues. This chain's CDR3 is CASSLGRGDGSSYEQYF. Here the CDR3 DNA reads TGTGCCAGCAGCTTAGGTAGGGGGGACGGCAGCTCCTACGAGCAGTACTTC.

With regard to this clonotype: A far larger clone is just one base off, so this is likely a read error. The chain has TRBV11-2 and TRBJ1-4, with 7 bases aligning to TRBD1. Germline V gene lookup returns CDR1 SGHAT and CDR2 FQNNGV. The CDR3 spans 17 residues. CDR3 in DNA: TGTGCCAGCAGTGGACCCCTCCGGGACAGAAATAATGAAAAACTGCTTTTT. Its protein is CASSGPLRDRNNEKLLF.

A remark on this clonotype: Germline and junction disagree at one end, which may indicate a read error. The chain has TRBV5-1 and TRBJ1-2; 8 nucleotides align to TRBD1. The CDR3 loop spans 16 amino acids. Germline-derived CDR1 and CDR2 are SGHRS and YFSETQ. The CDR3 nucleotides are TGTGCCAGCAGCTTAAACCGGGGACAGGAGGGCTATGGCTACACCTTC. Translating it yields CASSLNRGQEGYGYTF.

Notes on this clonotype: This may stem from a read error, because a much larger clone lies one nucleotide away. The final CDR3 position lacks the conserved phenylalanine or tryptophan, pointing to a likely read error. The CDR3 coding sequence is TGTGCCAGCAGCCTCAACCCGGGACAGGGTGGGAAACTGTTTCTT. Its protein product is CASSLNPGQGGKLFL. The V and J genes are TRBV7-9 and TRBJ1-4, with 9 bases fitting TRBD1. Germline CDR1 is SEHNR and CDR2 is FQNEAQ (reference sequence). This CDR3 has 15 amino acids. After removal of 5 bases from V and 11 bases from J, the junction contained 12 bases not matched to a gene.

The CDR3 DNA sequence: TGCGCCAGCAGCGGGTCGGGACTCTTGTCTTCAGAGACCCAGTACTTC. It yields the protein CASSGSGLLSSETQYF. The rearrangement joins TRBV5-1 to TRBJ2-5, with D perhaps TRBD2 (6 bases). V was cut by 4 bases and J by 4 bases, with 20 bases left in between. The CDR3 has 16 amino acids. CDR1 SGHRS and CDR2 YFSETQ come from the germline V gene.

This clonotype was counted ten times or more. The genes are TRBV11-2 and TRBJ1-4; D is uncertain. This CDR3 comprises 14 residues. The germline CDR1 and CDR2 sequences are SGHAT and FQNNGV. Trimming shortened V by 6 bases and J by 0 bases, and 8 bases separated the two germline ends. The CDR3 region has the DNA TGTGCCAGCAGGTGGACGTCAACTAATGAAAAACTGTTTTTT. This translates into CASRWTSTNEKLFF.

This clonotype was counted a few times. Germline is not matched at one junction end, which may reflect a read error. The V call is TRBV3-1, the J call TRBJ2-7, with 11 positions matching TRBD1. Per the germline V gene, CDR1 is LGHDT and CDR2 is YNNKEL (reference sequence). This CDR3 is built from 15 residues. The CDR3 loop is CASSGGQGVTYGQYF. CDR3 sequence (DNA): TGTGCCAGCAGCGGGGGACAGGGGGTAACCTACGGGCAGTACTTC.

There are a few counts of this clonotype. The chain uses TRBV20-1 and TRBJ1-1, with D tentatively TRBD1 (6 bases). The V and J ends lost 3 bases and 1 base respectively, with 9 bases between them. CDR1 is DFQATT and CDR2 is SNEGSKA in the germline V gene (reference sequence). This CDR3 has 13 residues. The CDR3 DNA reads as TGCAGTGCTAGCGCACAGGGGAACACTGAAGCTTTCTTT. It yields the protein CSASAQGNTEAFF.

In this sample, this clonotype turned up many times. This chain connects TRBV20-1 to TRBJ1-1; D not resolved. Germline CDR1 DFQATT, CDR2 SNEGSKA (reference sequence). V dropped 5 bases and J dropped 1 base, with 5 bases sitting between them. This CDR3 contains 11 residues. The CDR3: CSARSNTEAFF. The CDR3 nucleotides are TGCAGTGCTCGTTCGAACACTGAAGCTTTCTTT.

This chain links TRBV5-1 with TRBJ2-1; TRBD1 agrees at 8 bases. There are 15 residues in the CDR3. The J segment lost 2 bases and the V segment lost 0 bases, leaving 1 base of the junction unmatched. The germline V gene encodes CDR1 SGHRS and CDR2 YFSETQ. This CDR3 is CASSLEGQAYNEQFF. CDR3 sequence (DNA): TGCGCCAGCAGCTTGGAGGGACAGGCCTACAATGAGCAGTTCTTC.

The rearrangement joins TRBV20-1 to TRBJ1-3; D gene ambiguous. CDR3 size: 14 residues. Germline V gene data show CDR1 as DFQATT and CDR2 as SNEGSKA (reference sequence). V lost 0 bases, J lost 0 bases, and 6 bases lay in between. Here the CDR3 reads CSARDPSSGNTIYF. CDR3 nucleotide sequence: TGCAGTGCTAGAGACCCAAGCTCTGGAAACACCATATATTTT.

This rearrangement joins TRBV3-1 to TRBJ2-7, with D perhaps TRBD1 or TRBD2 (5 bases each). The V end lost 7 bases, the J end lost 6 bases, and 13 bases lay between the germline ends. The CDR3 totals 12 residues. Germline lookup yields CDR1 LGHDT and CDR2 YNNKEL (reference sequence). DNA of the CDR3: TGTGCCAGCAACACCGGGGCCGTCGAGCAGTACTTC. Protein product: CASNTGAVEQYF.

The CDR3 DNA sequence: TGTGCCAGCAGTTTTGGAGGGGTTGATGGCTACACCTTC. Protein sequence: CASSFGGVDGYTF. V gene TRBV12-3 or TRBV12-4 combines with J gene TRBJ1-2; D may be TRBD1 (5 bases). The V and J ends lost 3 bases and 6 bases respectively, with 11 bases between them. This CDR3 region has 13 residues.

Only a few counts were recorded for this clonotype. The V and J genes are TRBV11-3 and TRBJ1-4; TRBD1 matches 7 bases. V was clipped by 5 bases and J by 0 bases; unmatched bases: 12. This CDR3 is 18 amino acids long. Germline CDR1 and CDR2: SGHNT and YENEEA. CDR3 nucleotide sequence: TGTGCCAGCAGCATAAGGACAGGACTTGTTGCAACTAATGAAAAACTGTTTTTT. It specifies CASSIRTGLVATNEKLFF.

The chain uses TRBV3-1 and TRBJ2-3, with no clear D. Trimming took off 4 bases at V and 7 bases at J, with 9 bases between the two ends. Germline V gene data show CDR1 as LGHDT and CDR2 as YNNKEL (reference sequence). CDR3 length: 12 residues. Written as DNA, the CDR3 is TGTGCCAGCAGCCTAGTAGAAAATACGCAGTATTTT. Translating gives CASSLVENTQYF.

This chain links TRBV28 with TRBJ1-1, with D uncertain. The V end lost 6 bases, the J end lost 5 bases, and 22 bases lay between the germline ends. CDR1 is MDHEN, CDR2 SYDVKM, per germline. The CDR3 is made up of 16 amino acids. In nucleotides, the CDR3 is TGTGCCAGCAGCTTCGGTGGCCGCCTAAGTTGGACTGAAGCTTTCTTT. Translation: CASSFGGRLSWTEAFF. Supplemented by reference TRBV28 and TRBJ1-1, the full variable domain reads DVKVTQSSRYLVKRTGEKVFLECVQDMDHENMFWYRQDPGLGLRLIYFSYDVKMKEKGDIPEGYSVSREKKERFSLILESASTNQTSMYLCASSFGGRLSWTEAFFGQGTRLTVV.